This TCR beta chain comes out of a study of cytomegalovirus exposure and HLA in healthy donors. Across the study: Inside one of the first data releases sat 75 million to 100 million unique TCRs taken from HLA-typed donors.

This CDR3 comprises 17 residues. The ends were cut back, 3 bases at V and 1 base at J, with 16 bases in the middle. The germline V gene has CDR1 SGHAT and CDR2 FQNNGV. Primers for the PCR totalled 60 Vbeta and 13 Jbeta. This table comes from immunoSEQ multiplex PCR, and its TCRdb copy is limited to in-frame clones, with some not included. The sample holds over 150,000 clones, roughly 70% seen once. As for this clone: Its specificity is not known.

Notes on the study in general: Among TCR beta chains, those listed as cytomegalovirus-associated numbered over 150. Per a prior analysis, the majority of TCR beta V segments were productive roughly 87% or roughly 30% of the time.

The TCR comes from a woman under 40 in good health and CMV-seronegative. The chain combines TRBV11-2 with TRBJ2-4; weak D call: TRBD2 (6 bases). The specimen was PBMCs. The CDR3 DNA reads as TGTGCCAGCAGCTTTCTCAGGGACCGGGGGGCCAAAAACATTCAGTACTTC. This gives the protein CASSFLRDRGAKNIQYF. Full variable domain (remainder filled in from reference TRBV11-2 and TRBJ2-4): EAGVAQSPRYKIIEKRQSVAFWCNPISGHATLYWYQQILGQGPKLLIQFQNNGVVDDSQLPKDRFSAERLKGVDSTLKIQPAKLEDSAVYLCASSFLRDRGAKNIQYFGAGTRLSVL.